The 9 T cell receptor beta chains given below trace back to one sample, sequenced in a study of blood T cell repertoires in COVID-19. Clones were sequenced by immunoSEQ multiplex PCR, and TCRdb holds only the in-frame ones, with some missing. This sample has almost 250,000 clones, with 80% to 90% found just once. Sequences were obtained from PBMCs or T cells enriched from blood (not recorded which). The source is a woman in her 30s who had recovered from COVID-19.

The rearrangement links TRBV7-9 to TRBJ1-2; 7 bases match TRBD1. The CDR3 runs to 17 residues. CDR1 and CDR2 from the germline V gene are SEHNR and FQNEAQ (reference sequence). V was clipped by 1 base and J by 6 bases; unmatched bases: 14. CDR3: CASSLDQSPTGKDGYTF. CDR3 sequence (DNA): TGTGCCAGCAGCTTAGATCAGTCTCCGACAGGGAAGGATGGCTACACCTTC.

The V gene is TRBV6-2 or TRBV6-3, the J gene TRBJ1-5; 7 bases map to TRBD1. After removal of 6 bases from V and 16 bases from J, the junction contained 12 bases not matched to a gene. CDR3 length: 12 residues. Germline values: CDR1 MNHEY, CDR2 SVGEGT. The CDR3 bases are TGTGCCAGCAGCCTAAGGGGGCAGGGGTTCCATTTT. Its protein is CASSLRGQGFHF.

This CDR3 is CSVEDRSRNTEAFF. The CDR3 nucleotides are TGCAGCGTTGAAGATAGGAGCAGGAACACTGAAGCTTTCTTT. The genes are TRBV29-1 and TRBJ1-1; no firm D call. Between the trimmed V and J ends, which lost 0 bases and 1 base, there was a span of 9 bases. Germline V gene lookup returns CDR1 SQVTM and CDR2 ANQGSEA. CDR3 size: 14 residues. The full variable domain, completed using reference TRBV29-1 and TRBJ1-1, is SAVISQKPSRDICQRGTSLTIQCQVDSQVTMMFWYRQQPGQSLTLIATANQGSEATYESGFVIDKFPISRPNLTFSTLTVSNMSPEDSSIYLCSVEDRSRNTEAFFGQGTRLTVV.

This clone was observed once. A junction end diverges from the germline sequence, so it may reflect a read error. V is TRBV19 and J is TRBJ1-5; no reliable D call. The V gene's germline CDR1 is LNHDA and CDR2 SQIVND (reference sequence). The CDR3 runs to 14 residues. CDR3 sequence reads: CASSLELNNQPQHF. CDR3 DNA: TGTGCCAGTAGTCTAGAGCTAAACAATCAGCCCCAGCATTTT.

This chain links TRBV7-6 with TRBJ2-1; D is uncertain. Germline lookup yields CDR1 SGHVS and CDR2 FNYEAQ. This CDR3 contains 14 residues. Trimming shortened V by 0 bases and J by 10 bases, and 13 bases separated the two germline ends. The CDR3 region is CASSLAAQPTEQFF. The CDR3 region has the DNA TGTGCCAGCAGCTTAGCGGCACAGCCCACGGAGCAGTTCTTC.

The chain combines TRBV27 with TRBJ1-6; D is unresolved. This CDR3 is 14 amino acids long. V was shortened by 2 bases and J by 10 bases, with 12 bases between the two germline ends. The V gene's germline CDR1 is MNHEY and CDR2 SMNVEV (reference sequence). This CDR3 is CASSLLGVDSPLHF. The DNA for the CDR3 is TGTGCCAGCAGTTTACTCGGGGTTGACTCACCCCTCCACTTT.

This rearrangement joins TRBV27 to TRBJ1-1, with D tentatively TRBD1 (6 bases). CDR3 length: 15 amino acids. The V and J ends lost 1 base and 4 bases respectively, with 13 bases between them. Germline CDR1 MNHEY, CDR2 SMNVEV (reference sequence). As DNA, the CDR3 is TGTGCCAGCAGTTTATTAGGGACAAGGGGCACTGAAGCTTTCTTT. It specifies CASSLLGTRGTEAFF.

The chain couples TRBV20-1 to TRBJ2-6, with D perhaps TRBD2 (5 bases). Germline loops: CDR1 DFQATT, CDR2 SNEGSKA (reference sequence). V was shortened by 3 bases and J by 1 base, with 10 bases between the two germline ends. The CDR3 length is 15 residues. CDR3 protein: CSASSLGSGANVLTF. CDR3 sequence (DNA): TGCAGTGCTAGTTCACTAGGGTCTGGGGCCAACGTCCTGACTTTC.

The CDR3 loop reads CASSPSGGGSNQPQHF. The CDR3 bases are TGTGCCAGCAGCCCCTCGGGAGGGGGTAGCAATCAGCCCCAGCATTTT. The V gene is TRBV7-9, the J gene TRBJ1-5, with D perhaps matching TRBD1 (6 bases). V lost 5 bases and J 0 bases, leaving 14 bases between the germline ends. Germline CDR1 and CDR2: SEHNR and FQNEAQ (reference sequence). This CDR3 spans 16 amino acids.